The subject of this entry is one T cell receptor (beta chain). The data were obtained in a study of blood T cell repertoires in COVID-19. As for the study in general: PBMCs, B-cell-depleted T cells, or T cells were the source of the cDNA or gDNA that made up the material.

The CDR3 is made up of 16 amino acids. The V gene end was trimmed by 1 base and the J gene end by 7 bases; junction bases not matched to a gene: 6. Germline V gene data show CDR1 as KGHSH and CDR2 as LQKENI. In the original processing: Estimated nucleated cell counts came from reference gene primer amplification. TCRdb's copy holds only in-frame clones and misses some; the assay was immunoSEQ multiplex PCR. V, J and clone size reflect that table, while D and trimming were determined from the DNA. The sample contains under 300,000 clones, approximately 88% of which appear only once. Sequencing input: PBMCs or T cells enriched from blood (not recorded which). This receptor was identified in a woman aged 40 to 55 who had recovered from COVID-19. The chain carries TRBV18 and TRBJ1-4, with 10 bases matching TRBD1. CDR3: CASSPLPGQGSEKLFF. CDR3 bases: TGTGCCAGCTCACCACTTCCGGGACAGGGGAGTGAAAAACTGTTTTTT.